The entry that follows covers one T cell receptor (beta chain) sequence. Its antigen is not known. The sample comes from a study of T cells after yellow fever vaccination. Study-wide points: Reappearance after the booster was observed for most primary-vaccination clones (96% CD4, approximately 90% CD8). Although most clonotypes did not, a small share appeared in both CD4 and CD8 compartments.

By 5'RACE template switching, TCR cDNA was produced, with a universal primer site and UMIs added in the process. One entry per CDR3 protein results from TCRdb running MiXCR on the 5' RACE reads. In the table there are more than 300,000 distinct CDR3 sequences, 6.5% to 8.5% of which are singletons. This material consisted of PBMCs, taken roughly seven weeks after the first yellow fever vaccination. The clonotype was recovered from a man aged 18-30 years who received the YFV17D yellow fever vaccine.

The CDR3 protein is CSVLYGGAYNEQFF. In DNA form, the CDR3 reads TGCAGTGTCCTCTACGGGGGGGCCTACAATGAGCAGTTCTTC. The V call is TRBV20-1, the J call TRBJ2-1, with 8 bases identical to TRBD2. Germline values: CDR1 DFQATT, CDR2 SNEGSKA (reference sequence). Trimming removed 7 bases from V and 2 bases from J; junction bases left unmatched: 7. The CDR3 loop spans 14 amino acids.